The rows below give T cell receptor beta chains drawn from one sample of a study of blood T cell repertoires in COVID-19. Data came from immunoSEQ multiplex PCR; TCRdb stores just in-frame clones and leaves some out. Of about 430,000 clones in the sample, approximately 90% are singletons; the top ten hold about 0.89%. The specimen sequenced was PBMCs or T cells enriched from blood (not recorded which). The source of these receptors is a woman aged 25 to 39 with acute COVID-19. The conserved cysteine and the conserved F or W are not part of the CDR3 here. Each record gives: CDR3 protein, V gene, J gene.

ATSKGAGTSNTEAF	TRBV15	TRBJ1-1
ASSAYNRRANYGYT	TRBV9	TRBJ1-2
ASSYHTTEQF	TRBV6-5	TRBJ2-1
ASSPRGSNGELF	TRBV27	TRBJ2-2
ASTITLRGEDYGYT	TRBV19	TRBJ1-2
ASSYSGTEAF	TRBV12-1	TRBJ1-1
ASSVDGGLTYEQY	TRBV9	TRBJ2-7
ASSLLQDTEAF	TRBV7-3	TRBJ1-1
ASSDQAPRGNTIY	TRBV6-5	TRBJ1-3
ARSLFNSNQPQH	TRBV5-3	TRBJ1-5
ASRVYGVNSPLH	TRBV7-2	TRBJ1-6
ASSLQSGQIYEQY	TRBV5-5	TRBJ2-7
ATSDVGRGGGETQY	TRBV24-1	TRBJ2-5
ASSLVGLGGYT	TRBV7-9	TRBJ1-2